This TCR beta chain was obtained from a study of blood T cell repertoires in COVID-19. The overall study: Acute and convalescent COVID-19 samples came from the United States, Italy and Spain.

TCRdb's table, derived via immunoSEQ multiplex PCR, lists solely in-frame clones and lacks some. The sample has about 150,000 clones; around 90% are singletons. The germline CDR1 and CDR2 sequences are WNHNN and SYGVQD (reference sequence). CDR3 size: 14 residues. V was pared by 2 bases and J by 0 bases, with 5 bases between. Source material: peripheral blood. The J gene is TRBJ1-3, the V gene TRBV10-1; D uncertain. The receptor was derived from a woman aged 55-70 years with active or convalescent COVID-19. CDR3 sequence: CASSEEGSGNTIYF. CDR3 DNA: TGCGCCAGCAGTGAGGAGGGCTCTGGAAACACCATATATTTT.